Listed below are T cell receptor beta chains from one sample, sequenced in a study of CD8+ T cells in alopecia areata. Profiling relied on immunoSEQ multiplex PCR, and the TCRdb table lists in-frame clones only, not all of them. The data show over 120,000 clones, with about 51% seen just once and 0.85% to 1% held by the top ten. The material sequenced was CD4+ T cells sorted from blood, taken at week 0. All receptors derive from a human donor with alopecia areata. Both conserved end residues are part of each CDR3.

j_call: TRBJ2-1
v_call: TRBV30
cdr3_aa: CAWSRGTELGFRGNEQFF

j_call: TRBJ2-6
v_call: TRBV11-2
cdr3_aa: CASNGESGANVLTF

j_call: TRBJ2-3
v_call: TRBV23-1
cdr3_aa: CASSQTQMHGTGQFGGPTDTQYF

j_call: TRBJ2-3
v_call: TRBV29-1
cdr3_aa: CSVRGADTQYF

j_call: TRBJ1-1
v_call: TRBV19
cdr3_aa: CASSPRGRVTPGNTEAFF

j_call: TRBJ2-7
v_call: TRBV20-1
cdr3_aa: CSASPSHEQYF

j_call: TRBJ2-5
v_call: TRBV5-1
cdr3_aa: CASSLVAGEGETQYF

j_call: TRBJ1-5
v_call: TRBV5-1
cdr3_aa: CASSPLAGSNQPQHF

j_call: TRBJ2-7
v_call: TRBV15
cdr3_aa: CATSRLRHATNYEQYF

j_call: TRBJ1-2
v_call: TRBV5-4
cdr3_aa: CASSLLKGRGYTF

j_call: TRBJ2-1
v_call: TRBV29-1
cdr3_aa: CSVRVPGTGLNEQFF

j_call: TRBJ2-5
v_call: TRBV7-8
cdr3_aa: CASSFLERAETQYF

j_call: TRBJ1-5
v_call: TRBV19
cdr3_aa: CASSSGTVTFDGPQHF

j_call: TRBJ2-5
v_call: TRBV6-5
cdr3_aa: CASSYLMQGPQTQYF

j_call: TRBJ1-2
v_call: TRBV30
cdr3_aa: CAWSARRERGYTF

j_call: TRBJ1-2
v_call: TRBV14
cdr3_aa: CASSHDRLYGYTF

j_call: TRBJ2-2
v_call: TRBV30
cdr3_aa: CAWSEGTGGPGELFF

j_call: TRBJ2-1
v_call: TRBV7-2
cdr3_aa: CASSPQKWEGYNEQFF

j_call: TRBJ1-1
v_call: TRBV30
cdr3_aa: CAWSPGRSNTEAFF

j_call: TRBJ2-7
v_call: TRBV29-1
cdr3_aa: CSVSWGYEQYF

j_call: TRBJ1-5
v_call: TRBV7-6
cdr3_aa: CASGHPNQPQHF

j_call: TRBJ1-2
v_call: TRBV6-1
cdr3_aa: CASSVVPEGRGYTF

j_call: TRBJ2-1
v_call: TRBV2
cdr3_aa: CASSYTGTSGIGGFF

j_call: TRBJ2-7
v_call: TRBV29-1
cdr3_aa: CSVVASGTDSYEQYF

j_call: TRBJ1-4
v_call: TRBV7-9
cdr3_aa: CASISPGGEKLFF

j_call: TRBJ2-3
v_call: TRBV29-1
cdr3_aa: CSGDREAGDTQYF

j_call: TRBJ1-2
v_call: TRBV30
cdr3_aa: CAWGVGYTF

j_call: TRBJ2-7
v_call: TRBV5-1
cdr3_aa: CASSLNQAGDEQYF

j_call: TRBJ1-2
v_call: TRBV7-8
cdr3_aa: CASSWTEGNYGYTF

j_call: TRBJ2-2
v_call: TRBV4-3
cdr3_aa: CASSPQKRIGELFF

j_call: TRBJ2-2
v_call: TRBV6-5
cdr3_aa: CASRKTRLTGELFF

j_call: TRBJ1-4
v_call: TRBV28
cdr3_aa: CASSLAGNEKLFF

j_call: TRBJ2-5
v_call: TRBV29-1
cdr3_aa: CSVEDPGTGDTPETQYF

j_call: TRBJ2-5
v_call: TRBV29-1
cdr3_aa: CSVGTGQETQYF

j_call: TRBJ1-2
v_call: TRBV27
cdr3_aa: CASRPQGPRGYTF

j_call: TRBJ2-2
v_call: TRBV6-5
cdr3_aa: CASSYVRQSTGELFF

j_call: TRBJ1-1
v_call: TRBV29-1
cdr3_aa: CSASEGGNTEAFF